The clone carrying this T cell receptor beta chain was observed a handful of times. Its target is not known. These data belong to a study of identical twins. Study conclusions and caveats: Where beta out-of-frame sequences were concerned, excess twin sharing was weaker. Carriage of fewer insertions was seen in abundant cord blood beta clonotypes, whereas memory repertoires showed none.

TCRdb called the 5' RACE reads again in MiXCR, with one record for every CDR3 protein. The sample includes just under 650,000 distinct CDR3 sequences, 7.1% seen only once; the top ten take 1.6%. This CDR3 has 15 amino acids. CDR1 MNHNS and CDR2 SASEGT come from the germline V gene. V was shortened by 3 bases and J by 8 bases, with 18 bases between the two germline ends. This sample was also put to use in a study of yellow fever vaccine responses in identical twins.

What was sequenced was PBMCs. The chain links TRBV6-1 to TRBJ2-3; weak D call: TRBD1 (5 bases). The TCR sequence derives from a woman between 18 and 29 years old in good health. This CDR3 is CASSDFGAAWGTQYF. CDR3 nucleotide sequence: TGTGCCAGCAGTGATTTTGGGGCCGCGTGGGGTACGCAGTATTTT.